The TCR beta chain described here comes from a study of blood T cell repertoires in COVID-19. The assay was immunoSEQ multiplex PCR, and TCRdb's table has in-frame clones only and misses some. The table has tens of thousands of clones, approximately 84% seen once. Germline V lookup: CDR1 SNHLY, CDR2 FYNNEI. The CDR3 spans 15 residues. Between the trimmed V and J ends, which lost 2 bases and 10 bases, there was a span of 20 bases. The receptor was isolated from an elderly man in a cohort sampled during active COVID-19. This sequence joins TRBV2 and TRBJ1-2, with D perhaps TRBD1 (6 bases). The sample taken for sequencing was peripheral blood. DNA of the CDR3: TGTGCCAGCAGTGAATATCGGGGGGGCATCTCTGACTACACCTTC. Protein sequence: CASSEYRGGISDYTF.